These T cell receptor beta chains were read from a single sample in a study of shared clonotypes between healthy human individuals. Produced via immunoSEQ multiplex PCR; TCRdb's table is partial and in-frame only. Of a few million clones listed, 90% to 95% are singletons. The specimen sequenced was naive CD8+ T cells from PBMCs. These receptors all stem from a young man in good health. Some clones in this sample may be carry-over from other donors' samples. Each CDR3 is given with its conserved first and last residue. A D gene is named only where the DNA matches it firmly. Where a row states a size, it is once, few, many or the class of an expanded clone; other rows omit it.

v_call	j_call	d_call	clone_size	cdr3_nt	cdr3_aa
TRBV19	TRBJ2-7	-	once	TGTGCCAGTAGTACGGGGACGGAGGGGATTGAGCAGTACTTC	CASSTGTEGIEQYF
TRBV6-5	TRBJ2-1	-	-	TGTGCCAGCAGTTATTCGTCCGGACAGACAACTTATGAGCAGTTCTTC	CASSYSSGQTTYEQFF
TRBV5-5	TRBJ2-1	-	-	TGTGCCAGCAGCTGGACCGACAGGTTTCATGAGCAGTTCTTC	CASSWTDRFHEQFF
TRBV6-5	TRBJ2-1	-	-	TGTGCCAGCAGTGCGAATGGACTTTACAATGAGCAGTTCTTC	CASSANGLYNEQFF
TRBV6-6	TRBJ1-6	-	-	TGTGCCAGCAACCCGACAGACACAAAGAGTTCACCCCTCCACTTT	CASNPTDTKSSPLHF
TRBV28	TRBJ1-1	-	-	TGTGCCAGCAGTGACGATCTCAGGGTGTTCGGGAACACTGAAGCTTTCTTT	CASSDDLRVFGNTEAFF
TRBV4-1	TRBJ2-1	-	-	TGCGCCAGCAGCCAAGATAGTCGAGTTTGGGATGAGCAGTTCTTC	CASSQDSRVWDEQFF
TRBV2	TRBJ1-1	-	few	TGTGCCAGCAGTGATTGGGAGAACACTGAAGCTTTCTTT	CASSDWENTEAFF
TRBV30	TRBJ2-4	-	-	TGTGCCTGGAAGGGGGGTGGTTGGTACTTC	CAWKGGGWYF
TRBV28	TRBJ1-5	-	-	TGTGCCAGCCTCCCTTTCCCAAATCAGCCCCAGCATTTT	CASLPFPNQPQHF
TRBV9	TRBJ2-3	-	-	TGTGCCAGCAGCGCCCGGACAGAACGCACAGATACGCAGTATTTT	CASSARTERTDTQYF
TRBV11-1	TRBJ2-1	-	-	TGTGCCAGCAGCTTAGACAGGGAGGTGTCCAGTGAGCAGTTCTTC	CASSLDREVSSEQFF
TRBV5-8	TRBJ1-2	-	once	TGTGCCAGCAGCCGACAAAGAGAGGGCTACACCTTC	CASSRQREGYTF
TRBV4-1	TRBJ2-7	-	-	TGCGCCAGCAGCCATATGGGCGGGGTCCCCCCCTACGAGCAGTACTTC	CASSHMGGVPPYEQYF
TRBV7-9	TRBJ1-5	-	-	TGTGCCAGCAGCGGGTGGAGTCGAGACGGGGATCAGCCCCAGCATTTT	CASSGWSRDGDQPQHF
TRBV6-6	TRBJ2-2	-	-	TGTGCCAGCAATGCAGGGGTCACCGGGGAGCTGTTTTTT	CASNAGVTGELFF
TRBV6-5	TRBJ2-1	TRBD2	-	TGTGCCAGCAGTTACTTAGCGGGACGCTCCTACAATGAGCAGTTCTTC	CASSYLAGRSYNEQFF
TRBV28	TRBJ2-1	-	-	TGTGCCAGCCCCATCGGGACTTACAATGAGCAGTTCTTC	CASPIGTYNEQFF
TRBV5-1	TRBJ2-7	TRBD2	-	TGCGCCAGCAGCCCGGTCGGGGGGGTGGTCTACGAGCAGTACTTC	CASSPVGGVVYEQYF
TRBV5-5	TRBJ1-4	-	-	TGTGCCAGCAGCTTCCGGGCATCAACTAATGAAAAACTGTTTTTT	CASSFRASTNEKLFF
TRBV21-1	TRBJ2-2	-	-	TGTGCCAGCAGCAAAGCCTCATCTGAGGGACTAGCGGGAGGACTGAACACCGGGGAGCTGTTTTTT	CASSKASSEGLAGGLNTGELFF
TRBV5-1	TRBJ2-7	TRBD1	-	TGCGCCAGCAGCGTAACCTACAGGGGTGTCTACGAGCAGTACTTC	CASSVTYRGVYEQYF
TRBV6-6	TRBJ2-7	TRBD1	-	TGTGCCAGCAGCTCCGAGCGAGCGACAGGGACCTACGAGCAGTACTTC	CASSSERATGTYEQYF
TRBV6-5	TRBJ1-1	-	-	TGTGCCAGCAGTCACCCCTGGACCGGGAATGAAGCTTTCTTT	CASSHPWTGNEAFF
TRBV2	TRBJ1-6	TRBD1	-	TGTGCCAGCAGCTTCCCTGGGACAGGGAAGGATAATTCACCCCTCCACTTT	CASSFPGTGKDNSPLHF
TRBV4-1	TRBJ2-3	-	-	TGCGCCAGCAGCCAAGTTCCGGGATCTAGCACAGATACGCAGTATTTT	CASSQVPGSSTDTQYF
TRBV5-1	TRBJ2-5	TRBD2	once	TGCGCCAGCAGGGGACTAGCGGCTGCCCAAGAGACCCAGTACTTC	CASRGLAAAQETQYF
TRBV27	TRBJ1-2	TRBD1	-	TGTGCCAGCAGTTTTTCCGGGACAGGGGTAACCGGCTACACCTTC	CASSFSGTGVTGYTF
TRBV5-8	TRBJ2-7	-	-	TGTGCCAGCAGCCCCCCGGCTCTCGCCAACGAGCAGTACTTC	CASSPPALANEQYF
TRBV9	TRBJ2-1	-	-	TGTGCCAGCAGCGTAAGCCAGCGGAGTCACAATGAGCAGTTCTTC	CASSVSQRSHNEQFF
TRBV19	TRBJ2-7	TRBD1	-	TGTGCCAGTAGTGGCCGTGGGACAGGGTTTCTCGAGCAGTACTTC	CASSGRGTGFLEQYF
TRBV6-5	TRBJ2-2	-	once	TGTGCCAGCAGTTACTACCTCGCCGGGGAGCTGTTTTTT	CASSYYLAGELFF
TRBV4-1	TRBJ2-7	-	-	TGCGCCAGCAGCCAAAACGACTACGAGCAGTACTTC	CASSQNDYEQYF
TRBV6-6	TRBJ2-7	-	-	TGTGCCAGCAGCCCCCTGACAGGCTCCTACGAGCAGTACTTC	CASSPLTGSYEQYF
TRBV30	TRBJ2-3	TRBD1	once	TGTGCCTGGAGTGAAGGCACAGGGGGCTCCGATACGCAGTATTTT	CAWSEGTGGSDTQYF
TRBV2	TRBJ2-2	TRBD2	-	TGTGCCAGCAGGACTAGCGGGTTTGGGGAGCTGTTTTTT	CASRTSGFGELFF
TRBV4-1	TRBJ2-3	-	-	TGCGCCAGCATGGCAGCGCCCGGTGGTGTAAGCACAGATACGCAGTATTTT	CASMAAPGGVSTDTQYF
TRBV29-1	TRBJ2-1	TRBD2	-	TGCAGCGTTTCCCCCGGGACTAGCTTCTACAATGAGCAGTTCTTC	CSVSPGTSFYNEQFF
TRBV30	TRBJ2-7	-	-	TGTGCCTGGAGCAGTATTGACGGGCGGAACGAGCAGTACTTC	CAWSSIDGRNEQYF
TRBV27	TRBJ1-1	TRBD1	-	TGTGCCAGCAGTGAGCTCAGGGGACAGGGGGGGAACACTGAAGCTTTCTTT	CASSELRGQGGNTEAFF